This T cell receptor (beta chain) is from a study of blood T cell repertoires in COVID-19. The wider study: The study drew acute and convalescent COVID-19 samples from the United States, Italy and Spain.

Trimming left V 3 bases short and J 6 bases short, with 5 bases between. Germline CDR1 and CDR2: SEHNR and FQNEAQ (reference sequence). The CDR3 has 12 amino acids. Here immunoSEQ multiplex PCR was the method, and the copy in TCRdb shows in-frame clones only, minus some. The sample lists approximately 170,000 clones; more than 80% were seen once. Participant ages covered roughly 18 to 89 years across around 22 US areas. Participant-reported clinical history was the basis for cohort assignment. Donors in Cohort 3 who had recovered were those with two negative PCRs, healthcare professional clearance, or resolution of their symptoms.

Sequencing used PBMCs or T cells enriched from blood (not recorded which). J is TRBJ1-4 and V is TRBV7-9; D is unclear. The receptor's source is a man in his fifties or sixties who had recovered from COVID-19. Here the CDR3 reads CASSFSDEKLFF. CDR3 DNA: TGTGCCAGCAGCTTCTCGGATGAAAAACTGTTTTTT. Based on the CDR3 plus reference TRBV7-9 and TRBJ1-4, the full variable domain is DTGVSQNPRHKITKRGQNVTFRCDPISEHNRLYWYRQTLGQGPEFLTYFQNEAQLEKSRLLSDRFSAERPKGSFSTLEIQRTEQGDSAMYLCASSFSDEKLFFGSGTQLSVL.